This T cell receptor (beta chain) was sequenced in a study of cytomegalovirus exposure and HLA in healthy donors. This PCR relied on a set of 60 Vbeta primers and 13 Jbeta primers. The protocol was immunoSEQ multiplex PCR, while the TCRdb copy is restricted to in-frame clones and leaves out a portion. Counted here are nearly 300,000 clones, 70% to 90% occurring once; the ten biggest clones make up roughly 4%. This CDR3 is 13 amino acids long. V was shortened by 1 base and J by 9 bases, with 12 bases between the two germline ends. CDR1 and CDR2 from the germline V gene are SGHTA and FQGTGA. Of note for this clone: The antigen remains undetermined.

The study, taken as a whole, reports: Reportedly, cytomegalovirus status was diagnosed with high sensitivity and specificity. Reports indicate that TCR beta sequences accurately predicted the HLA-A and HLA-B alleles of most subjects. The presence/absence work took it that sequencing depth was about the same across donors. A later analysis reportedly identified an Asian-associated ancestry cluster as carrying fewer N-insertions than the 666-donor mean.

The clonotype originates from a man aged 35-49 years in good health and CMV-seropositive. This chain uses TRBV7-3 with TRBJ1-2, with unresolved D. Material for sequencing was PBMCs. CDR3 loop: CASSLNKRSSYTF. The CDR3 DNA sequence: TGTGCCAGCAGCTTAAATAAACGGTCAAGCTACACCTTC.